This TCR beta chain came from a study of blood T cell repertoires in COVID-19. Turning to the study itself: Italy, Spain and the United States were the sources of the convalescent and acute COVID-19 samples. The cDNA or gDNA used as material had been derived from T cells, B-cell-depleted T cells, or PBMCs.

The germline gives CDR1 SEHNR, CDR2 FQNEAQ (reference sequence). Trimming stripped 2 bases from V and 8 bases from J, with 7 bases between. The CDR3 has 12 amino acids. As for this clone: The identical CDR3 is also encoded by other nucleotide sequences in the sample.

As originally analysed: Estimates of nucleated cell counts were drawn from the amplification of reference gene primers. TCRdb's table, derived via immunoSEQ multiplex PCR, lists solely in-frame clones and lacks some. For V, J and clone size, that table is used; D and trimming come from the DNA. The data hold about 520,000 clones, with over 75% observed a single time. The clonotype comes from a human donor in a cohort sampled during active COVID-19. This rearrangement joins TRBV7-9 to TRBJ1-3; no clear D. Material for sequencing was peripheral blood. CDR3 loop: CASSLSGDTIYF. DNA for the CDR3: TGTGCCAGCAGCTTATCCGGGGACACCATATATTTT.